The TCR beta chain described here comes from a study of T-cell memory formation after mild COVID-19. Study background: TCR clusters largely stayed donor specific. Notes on the study in general: Most CD4+ clones that shrank were in CM and EM, while CD8+ ones turned up in EMRA.

Worth noting for this clonotype: What it recognizes is unknown.

Each CDR3 protein gets one entry after TCRdb re-called the 5' RACE reads with MiXCR. Altogether over 150,000 distinct CDR3 sequences are present, about 20% being singletons, with the ten largest covering 20% to 25%. There are 13 residues in the CDR3. Trimming took 8 bases from V and 3 from J; bases not matched to a gene: 5. Germline CDR1 is MNHNS and CDR2 is SASEGT. The chain carries TRBV6-1 and TRBJ2-3, with 7 bases lining up with TRBD1. The specimen was PBMCs or a T cell subset sorted from them (not recorded which). The clonotype was recovered from an adult woman who had mild COVID-19 (a few samples of this study predate the infection). Cell type and time point are not known. CDR3 sequence: CASLDRLTDTQYF. The CDR3 nucleotides read TGTGCCAGCCTGGACAGGTTAACAGATACGCAGTATTTT.